The 27 T cell receptor beta chains listed next were all sequenced from one sample in a study of Ad26.COV2.S vaccination and SARS-CoV-2 variants. The sample's treatment: about 20 received Ad26.COV2.S at low or high dose, single or two shots; several received placebo; per-sample allocation not given. Day 63 after the first injection of vaccine or placebo was the sampling time. Profiled with immunoSEQ multiplex PCR; TCRdb holds only in-frame clones, not every one. The sample contains approximately 480,000 clones, around 88% of which appear only once. Sequences were derived from peripheral blood, sampled in a trial of Ad26.COV2.S vaccine versus placebo. The receptors originated from a person between 18 and 65 years old who received the Ad26.COV2.S COVID-19 vaccine or a placebo.

The chain is built from TRBV4-3 and TRBJ2-7; unclear D gene. The germline V gene encodes CDR1 LGHNA and CDR2 YSLEER. The V end lost 0 bases, the J end lost 3 bases, and 12 bases lay between the germline ends. The CDR3 has 15 amino acids. The CDR3 here is CASSQENGYYYEQYF. The CDR3 region has the DNA TGCGCCAGCAGCCAAGAGAACGGATACTACTACGAGCAGTACTTC.

This clone was observed a single time. A much larger clone sits a single nucleotide away, making a read error possible. V is TRBV11-2 and J is TRBJ2-5; D is uncertain. Trimming shortened V by 0 bases and J by 5 bases, and 4 bases separated the two germline ends. Germline-derived CDR1 and CDR2 are SGHAT and FQNNGV. CDR3 length: 12 amino acids. CDR3 amino acids: CASSLDGETQYF. CDR3 coding DNA: TGTGCCAGCAGCTTAGATGGGGAGACCCAGTACTTC.

This clone was seen only a few times. The gene calls are TRBV5-5 and TRBJ2-5, with D perhaps TRBD2 (6 bases). The CDR3 length is 16 residues. Germline V lookup: CDR1 SGHKS, CDR2 YYEKEE (reference sequence). Trimming cost V 4 bases and J 2 bases, with 18 bases left between them. CDR3 sequence: CASSPLGAGLQETQYF. The CDR3 DNA sequence: TGTGCCAGCAGCCCATTAGGGGCGGGACTTCAAGAGACCCAGTACTTC.

The chain is built from TRBV7-2 and TRBJ2-3; 10 nucleotides align to TRBD2. J was trimmed by 0 bases and V by 5 bases; bases with no gene match: 11. The germline V gene encodes CDR1 SGHTA and CDR2 FQGNSA. This CDR3 comprises 18 residues. The CDR3: CASSLIAGGSSSTDTQYF. In DNA, the CDR3 is TGTGCCAGCAGCCTCATAGCGGGAGGCTCCTCTAGCACAGATACGCAGTATTTT. The entire variable domain, with the rest obtained from reference TRBV7-2 and TRBJ2-3, is as follows: GAGVSQSPSNKVTEKGKDVELRCDPISGHTALYWYRQSLGQGLEFLIYFQGNSAPDKSGLPSDRFSAERTGGSVSTLTIQRTQQEDSAVYLCASSLIAGGSSSTDTQYFGPGTRLTVL.

V gene TRBV6-2 or TRBV6-3 combines with J gene TRBJ1-2; D is unclear. Germline V lookup: CDR1 MNHEY, CDR2 SVGEGT. V dropped 0 bases and J dropped 2 bases, with 13 bases sitting between them. The CDR3 has 16 residues. The CDR3 loop is CASSYSEGQRNYGYTF. The CDR3 nucleotides read TGTGCCAGCAGTTACTCAGAGGGCCAACGGAACTATGGCTACACCTTC.

This clone came up once. The chain carries TRBV24-1 and TRBJ2-2, with TRBD2 as a possible D gene (5 bases). This CDR3 has 13 amino acids. Per germline, CDR1 KGHDR and CDR2 SFDVKD. V was clipped by 1 base and J by 13 bases, with 12 bases between them. The CDR3 bases are TGTGCCACCAGTGATTTTCCCACTCGGGGGCTGTTTTTT. This encodes CATSDFPTRGLFF.

The table lists this clone with a few counts. This sequence joins TRBV4-2 and TRBJ2-1; D might be TRBD1 or TRBD2, each matching 6 bases. The germline V gene encodes CDR1 LGHNA and CDR2 YNFKEQ. The CDR3 totals 16 residues. V was cut by 0 bases and J by 4 bases, with 13 bases left in between. Here the CDR3 reads CASSQERGHRYNEQFF. In DNA, the CDR3 is TGTGCCAGCAGCCAAGAGCGGGGACACCGTTACAATGAGCAGTTCTTC.

This rearrangement joins TRBV7-9 to TRBJ1-2, with TRBD1 as a possible D gene (6 bases). Germline lookup yields CDR1 SEHNR and CDR2 FQNEAQ (reference sequence). V was cut by 0 bases and J by 8 bases, with 16 bases left in between. The length of the CDR3 is 15 residues. The CDR3 spells CASSLAAGDPSGYTF. The CDR3 region has the DNA TGTGCCAGCAGCTTAGCGGCAGGGGACCCTAGCGGCTACACCTTC. The complete variable domain, with remaining parts taken from reference TRBV7-9 and TRBJ1-2, reads DTGVSQNPRHKITKRGQNVTFRCDPISEHNRLYWYRQTLGQGPEFLTYFQNEAQLEKSRLLSDRFSAERPKGSFSTLEIQRTEQGDSAMYLCASSLAAGDPSGYTFGSGTRLTVV.

The rearrangement uses TRBV19 and TRBJ2-5; D is possibly TRBD2 (6 bases). V was clipped by 4 bases and J by 5 bases, with 11 bases between them. The CDR3 totals 13 residues. Germline CDR1 and CDR2: LNHDA and SQIVND (reference sequence). CDR3 nucleotide sequence: TGTGCCAGTAGTACTAGCGTGTGGGAGACCCAGTACTTC. This sequence encodes CASSTSVWETQYF. Full variable domain (missing parts from reference TRBV19 and TRBJ2-5): DGGITQSPKYLFRKEGQNVTLSCEQNLNHDAMYWYRQDPGQGLRLIYYSQIVNDFQKGDIAEGYSVSREKKESFPLTVTSAQKNPTAFYLCASSTSVWETQYFGPGTRLLVL.

The chain combines TRBV2 with TRBJ2-7, with a weak D call TRBD1 (6 bases). The germline CDR1 and CDR2 sequences are SNHLY and FYNNEI. Trimming removed 6 bases from V and 3 bases from J, with 9 bases in between. The CDR3 loop spans 12 amino acids. CDR3 protein: CASRDSFYEQYF. The CDR3 bases are TGTGCCAGCAGGGACAGTTTCTACGAGCAGTACTTC.

This sequence joins TRBV20-1 and TRBJ1-5, with D possibly being TRBD1 (6 bases). There are 14 residues in the CDR3. Germline V gene sequence: CDR1 DFQATT, CDR2 SNEGSKA (reference sequence). V was shortened by 3 bases and J by 5 bases, with 14 bases between the two germline ends. The CDR3 DNA sequence: TGCAGTGCTAGTTCCGGGGGCGCTTATCAGCCCCAGCATTTT. This gives the protein CSASSGGAYQPQHF.

V usage is TRBV3-1 (or the pseudogene TRBV3-2) and J usage is TRBJ2-5; 15 bases are shared with TRBD2. The V gene's germline CDR1 is LGHDT and CDR2 YNNKEL (reference sequence). J lost 5 bases, V lost 1 base, and 5 bases had no gene match. This CDR3 region has 17 residues. The CDR3 nucleotides are TGTGCCAGCAGCCAAGGGGGACTAGCGGGAGGACTGGAGACCCAGTACTTC. Amino acids: CASSQGGLAGGLETQYF.

The chain has TRBV14 and TRBJ1-1, with D perhaps matching TRBD1 (5 bases). CDR1 is SGHDN and CDR2 is FVKESK in the germline V gene. Trimming cost V 1 base and J 9 bases, with 12 bases left between them. The CDR3 covers 13 residues. CDR3 nucleotide sequence: TGTGCCAGCAGCCAAGCTGGGACCCAAAAAGCTTTCTTT. Amino acids: CASSQAGTQKAFF.

The chain joins TRBV7-2 to TRBJ1-5, with 9 bases matching TRBD1. V lost 4 bases, J lost 2 bases, and 6 bases stayed unmatched. This CDR3 has 16 amino acids. CDR1 and CDR2 (germline): SGHTA, FQGNSA. CDR3 region: CASSSTGGVGNQPQHF. The CDR3 nucleotides are TGTGCCAGCAGCTCGACAGGGGGAGTGGGCAATCAGCCCCAGCATTTT. Looking up the rest from reference TRBV7-2 and TRBJ1-5 gives the full variable domain: GAGVSQSPSNKVTEKGKDVELRCDPISGHTALYWYRQSLGQGLEFLIYFQGNSAPDKSGLPSDRFSAERTGGSVSTLTIQRTQQEDSAVYLCASSSTGGVGNQPQHFGDGTRLSIL.

The CDR3 DNA follows: TGCAGTGCTAGTTGGAGTAGCGGGGTGAACAATGAGCAGTTCTTC. Translated, it gives CSASWSSGVNNEQFF. The rearrangement uses TRBV20-1 and TRBJ2-1, with TRBD2 identical over 8 bases. The ends lost 3 bases at V and 5 bases at J; junction bases unmatched: 9. Germline CDR1 is DFQATT and CDR2 is SNEGSKA (reference sequence). This CDR3 spans 15 amino acids.

This clone showed up just once. The V gene is TRBV28, the J gene TRBJ1-4, with 10 bases aligning to TRBD1. This CDR3 region has 15 residues. Germline values: CDR1 MDHEN, CDR2 SYDVKM. After removal of 5 bases from V and 8 bases from J, the junction contained 8 bases not matched to a gene. The CDR3 here is CASSPHGTGEEKLFF. CDR3 sequence (DNA): TGTGCCAGCAGTCCCCATGGGACAGGGGAGGAAAAACTGTTTTTT.

In DNA, the CDR3 is TGTGCCACCCACGGCGGGGGAGTTAATGAAAAACTGTTTTTT. Translated, it gives CATHGGGVNEKLFF. The rearrangement links TRBV27 to TRBJ1-4, with a possible D match to TRBD1 (5 bases). Deletions cut 10 bases from V and 4 bases from J, with 16 bases between. In germline, CDR1 is MNHEY, CDR2 SMNVEV (reference sequence). CDR3 length: 14 residues.

This chain links TRBV11-2 with TRBJ2-7; TRBD1 might be the D (6 bases). This CDR3 has 15 amino acids. CDR1 SGHAT and CDR2 FQNNGV come from the germline V gene. Trimming took 4 bases from V and 6 from J, leaving 19 bases between them. The CDR3 DNA sequence: TGTGCCAGCAGCTCCCAGAGGGGTGAAGGGGGCGAGCAGTACTTC. Amino acid sequence: CASSSQRGEGGEQYF.

This clone came up once. This chain uses TRBV5-7 with TRBJ2-6, with TRBD1 as a possible D gene (6 bases). TRBV5-7 is sorted into the ORF group, with uncertain function. Trimming took 0 bases from V and 3 from J, leaving 19 bases between them. CDR3 length equals 19 residues. The CDR3 region is CASSLANQGIRCGANVLTF. The DNA of the CDR3 is TGTGCCAGCAGCTTGGCCAATCAGGGGATTCGTTGTGGGGCCAACGTCCTGACTTTC.

The CDR3 spells CASSLGRASEQYF. CDR3 coding DNA: TGTGCCAGCAGTTTAGGGAGAGCGAGCGAGCAGTACTTC. The chain uses TRBV12-3 or TRBV12-4 and TRBJ2-7; the D is unclear. The CDR3 has 13 residues. The V gene lost 1 base and the J gene lost 6 bases, with 10 bases spanning the gap.

This clone was picked up many times. The chain uses TRBV6-5 and TRBJ2-2; possibly TRBD1 for D (6 bases). This CDR3 region has 14 residues. CDR1 MNHEY and CDR2 SVGAGI come from the germline V gene. The V gene lost 6 bases and the J gene lost 6 bases, with 14 bases spanning the gap. DNA of the CDR3: TGTGCCAGCAGGAGGGACACCAGCGCCGGGGAGCTGTTTTTT. Translating gives CASRRDTSAGELFF.

The chain links TRBV29-1 to TRBJ1-2, with D maybe TRBD1 (5 bases). Per germline, CDR1 SQVTM and CDR2 ANQGSEA. Trimming cost V 7 bases and J 5 bases, with 17 bases left between them. This CDR3 spans 13 amino acids. Written as DNA, the CDR3 is TGCAGCGCCCCGGGGAAAGGGGTATATGGCTACACCTTC. Translated, it gives CSAPGKGVYGYTF.

V usage is TRBV7-2 and J usage is TRBJ2-7; 9 bases are shared with TRBD1. The germline V gene has CDR1 SGHTA and CDR2 FQGNSA. CDR3 length: 15 amino acids. The junction had 10 bases not matched to a gene; V was cut back by 5 bases and J by 5 bases. CDR3 in amino acids: CASSPRGQGGDEQYF. CDR3 coding DNA: TGTGCCAGCAGCCCCAGGGGACAGGGTGGCGACGAGCAGTACTTC. The full variable domain, its missing parts supplied by reference TRBV7-2 and TRBJ2-7, is GAGVSQSPSNKVTEKGKDVELRCDPISGHTALYWYRQSLGQGLEFLIYFQGNSAPDKSGLPSDRFSAERTGGSVSTLTIQRTQQEDSAVYLCASSPRGQGGDEQYFGPGTRLTVT.

The rearrangement uses TRBV28 and TRBJ1-5; a possible D gene is TRBD1 (5 bases). This CDR3 region has 14 residues. V lost 3 bases and J 6 bases, leaving 12 bases between the germline ends. In germline, CDR1 is MDHEN, CDR2 SYDVKM. The CDR3 protein is CASSLGGFSQPQHF. The CDR3, as DNA: TGTGCCAGCAGTTTGGGGGGTTTTAGTCAGCCCCAGCATTTT.

The gene calls are TRBV14 and TRBJ2-3; D is tentatively TRBD1 or TRBD2 (5 bases each). With 2 bases removed from V and 1 base from J, the gap between germline ends came to 10 bases. The V gene's germline CDR1 is SGHDN and CDR2 FVKESK. The CDR3 loop spans 15 amino acids. In DNA, the CDR3 is TGTGCCAGCAGCCAACAACCGGGGCGCACAGATACGCAGTATTTT. Translating it yields CASSQQPGRTDTQYF.

The table lists this clone with a count of one. The chain carries TRBV28 and TRBJ1-2; D possibly corresponds to TRBD1 (5 bases). Germline loops: CDR1 MDHEN, CDR2 SYDVKM. V lost 6 bases to trimming and J lost 4 bases, with 12 bases between them. This CDR3 has 13 amino acids. The CDR3 DNA follows: TGTGCCAGCAGCAGGGACGTGACCTATGGCTACACCTTC. Protein: CASSRDVTYGYTF.

The chain uses TRBV19 and TRBJ2-7, with 9 bases matching TRBD1. V was pared by 4 bases and J by 2 bases, with 6 bases of the junction left unmatched. This CDR3 has 15 residues. The germline CDR1 and CDR2 sequences are LNHDA and SQIVND (reference sequence). In nucleotides, the CDR3 is TGTGCCAGTAGTACCCCGGGACAGGGAACCTACGAGCAGTACTTC. This codes for CASSTPGQGTYEQYF.